A single T cell receptor (beta chain) is shown here with its context. The antigen is unknown. After removal of 5 bases from V and 3 bases from J, the junction contained 5 bases not matched to a gene. This CDR3 is built from 15 residues. Germline V CDR1 and CDR2: MDHEN, SYDVKM. The data stem from a study of cytomegalovirus exposure and HLA in healthy donors. General study findings and limits: In an earlier analysis, productive rearrangement rates for most beta V segments clustered near 87% or 30%. A later look showed TCR association rates differing by HLA locus, highest for DRB1 and lowest for HLA-C.

PCR was performed using 60 Vbeta and 13 Jbeta primers. Method: immunoSEQ multiplex PCR; TCRdb's copy keeps in-frame clones and lacks some. The sample holds roughly 230,000 clones, 92% seen once. The material sequenced was PBMCs. The chain recombines TRBV28 with TRBJ1-3; 9 nucleotides agree with TRBD1. This sequence was found in a girl aged 2-10 years in good health and CMV-seronegative. This CDR3 is CASSRTGAGGNTIYF. As DNA, the CDR3 is TGTGCCAGCAGTCGGACAGGGGCAGGTGGAAACACCATATATTTT.